The rows below give T cell receptor beta chains drawn from one sample of a study of PD-1 blockade in classical Hodgkin lymphoma. Method: immunoSEQ multiplex PCR; TCRdb's copy keeps in-frame clones and lacks some. The table lists around 25,000 clones, around 68% of them singletons. The material sequenced was peripheral blood mononuclear cells (PBMCs), taken before the fourth cycle of nivolumab. Every receptor here comes from a human donor with classical Hodgkin lymphoma. The CDR3 runs from the conserved cysteine through the conserved F or W. The order of the fields is D gene, J gene, CDR3 length, clone size, V gene, CDR3 protein, CDR3 DNA. D genes are given only for firm matches. The size entry is marked missing in some rows and otherwise reads once, few, many or a size class.

>TRBD2|TRBJ2-5|16|-|TRBV18
CASSPRVAGGQETQYF
TGTGCCAGCTCACCACGGGTAGCGGGGGGACAAGAGACCCAGTACTTC
>-|TRBJ2-2|15|few|TRBV6-4
CASSERFWPPGELFF
TGTGCCAGCAGTGAACGGTTCTGGCCCCCCGGGGAGCTGTTTTTT
>TRBD2|TRBJ2-3|17|-|TRBV7-2
CASSPRLAGGRTDTQYF
TGTGCCAGCAGCCCCAGACTAGCGGGGGGACGCACAGATACGCAGTATTTT
>-|TRBJ2-5|15|-|TRBV7-3
CASSLGNGGRETQYF
TGTGCCAGCAGCTTAGGGAACGGGGGGCGAGAGACCCAGTACTTC
>-|TRBJ2-1|16|-|TRBV2
CASIRDGNPSYNEQFF
TGTGCCAGCATTCGGGACGGGAACCCATCCTACAATGAGCAGTTCTTC
>TRBD2|TRBJ2-5|15|medium-sized|TRBV27
CASSWDHGGAETQYF
TGTGCCAGCAGCTGGGACCACGGGGGGGCAGAGACCCAGTACTTC
>-|TRBJ2-3|16|-|TRBV19
CASSTRDFAPTDTQYF
TGTGCCAGTAGTACCCGGGACTTCGCGCCAACAGATACGCAGTATTTT
>TRBD1|TRBJ1-2|14|-|TRBV19
CASQGDREGNGYTF
TGTGCCAGTCAGGGAGACAGGGAAGGAAATGGCTACACCTTC
>TRBD1|TRBJ2-3|14|-|TRBV6-6
CASSQDRRQGTQYF
TGTGCCAGCAGTCAGGATCGACGACAGGGTACGCAGTATTTT
>-|TRBJ2-1|12|-|TRBV5-6
CASSLGGNEQFF
TGTGCCAGCAGCTTGGGGGGGAATGAGCAGTTCTTC
>-|TRBJ2-5|15|medium-sized|TRBV5-1
CASSLMSGVAETQYF
TGCGCCAGCAGCTTGATGTCAGGGGTTGCAGAGACCCAGTACTTC